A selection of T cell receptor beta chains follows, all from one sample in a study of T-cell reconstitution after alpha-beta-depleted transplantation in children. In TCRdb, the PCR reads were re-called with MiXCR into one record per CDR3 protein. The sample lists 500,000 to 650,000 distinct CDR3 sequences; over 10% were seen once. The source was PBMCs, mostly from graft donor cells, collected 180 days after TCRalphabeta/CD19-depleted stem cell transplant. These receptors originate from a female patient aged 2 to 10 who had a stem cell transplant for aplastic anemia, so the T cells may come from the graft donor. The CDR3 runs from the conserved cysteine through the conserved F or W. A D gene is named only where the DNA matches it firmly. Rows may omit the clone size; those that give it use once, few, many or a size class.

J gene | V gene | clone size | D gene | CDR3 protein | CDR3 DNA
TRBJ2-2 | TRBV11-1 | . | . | CASSQGLGREDLNTGELFF | TGTGCCAGCAGCCAGGGGTTGGGGAGAGAGGATCTCAACACCGGGGAGCTGTTTTTT
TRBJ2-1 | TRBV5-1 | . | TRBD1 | CASSLVPGTGYNEQFF | TGCGCCAGCAGCTTGGTTCCCGGGACAGGGTACAATGAGCAGTTCTTC
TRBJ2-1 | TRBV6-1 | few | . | CASSREGAYNEQFF | TGTGCCAGCAGCCGTGAAGGGGCCTACAATGAGCAGTTCTTC
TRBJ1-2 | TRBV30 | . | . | CAWSVLANYGYTF | TGTGCCTGGAGTGTACTGGCCAACTATGGCTACACCTTC
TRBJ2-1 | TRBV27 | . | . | CASSLGQGMDEQFF | TGTGCCAGCAGTTTAGGGCAGGGGATGGATGAGCAGTTCTTC
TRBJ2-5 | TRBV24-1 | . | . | CATSDPYQAGRSQETQYF | TGTGCCACCAGTGACCCCTACCAGGCAGGACGAAGTCAGGAGACCCAGTACTTC
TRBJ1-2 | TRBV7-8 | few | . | CASSLLARRRYRLGGNGYTF | TGTGCCAGCAGCTTACTCGCCCGGCGCCGATATAGACTGGGAGGAAATGGCTACACCTTC
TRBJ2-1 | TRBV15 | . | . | CATGLSYNEHFF | TGTGCCACCGGTCTGTCGTACAATGAGCATTTCTTC
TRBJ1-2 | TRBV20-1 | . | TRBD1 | CSALDRGLLNYGYTF | TGCAGTGCGCTGGACAGGGGGCTTTTGAACTATGGCTACACCTTC
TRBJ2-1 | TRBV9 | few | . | CASSVGGRGDFNEQFF | TGTGCCAGCAGCGTAGGGGGCAGGGGGGACTTCAATGAGCAGTTCTTC
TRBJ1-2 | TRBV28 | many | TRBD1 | CASRPGDRVLVGGYTF | TGTGCCAGCAGGCCCGGGGACAGGGTTTTGGTTGGTGGCTACACCTTC
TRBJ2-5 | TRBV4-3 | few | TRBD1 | CASSQGTGVGGTQYF | TGCGCCAGCAGCCAAGGGACAGGGGTTGGGGGGACCCAGTACTTC
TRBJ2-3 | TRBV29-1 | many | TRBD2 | CSVAGSGRTDTQYF | TGCAGCGTGGCCGGGAGCGGGAGAACAGATACGCAGTATTTT
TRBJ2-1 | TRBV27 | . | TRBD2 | CASSFRSGEGSYNEQFF | TGTGCCAGCAGTTTCCGTAGCGGGGAGGGTTCGTACAATGAGCAGTTCTTC
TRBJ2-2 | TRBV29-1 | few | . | CSVLQGLNTGELF | TGCAGCGTCCTACAGGGCCTAAACACCGGGGAGCTGTTT
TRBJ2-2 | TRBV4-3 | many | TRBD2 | CASSRELTSGRVNTGELFF | TGCGCCAGCAGCCGCGAGCTGACTAGCGGGAGGGTAAACACCGGGGAGCTGTTTTTT
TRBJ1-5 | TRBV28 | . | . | CASSLQSQPQHF | TGTGCCAGCAGTTTACAATCCCAGCCCCAGCATTTT
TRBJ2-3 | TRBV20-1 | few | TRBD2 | CSARASGVVGDTQYF | TGCAGTGCTAGAGCTAGCGGGGTTGTAGGGGATACGCAGTATTTT
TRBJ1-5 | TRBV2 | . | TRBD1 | CASSDGTGARFQPQHF | TGTGCCAGCAGCGACGGGACAGGTGCCCGCTTTCAGCCCCAGCATTTT
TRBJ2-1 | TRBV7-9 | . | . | CAIGRRDGAIGGQFF | TGTGCCATAGGACGACGGGACGGAGCTATAGGTGGGCAGTTCTTC
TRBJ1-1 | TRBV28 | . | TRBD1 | CASSQGGMNTEAFF | TGTGCCAGCTCACAGGGGGGCATGAACACTGAAGCTTTCTTT
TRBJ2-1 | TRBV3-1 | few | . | CASSPKRRSSYNEQFF | TGTGCCAGCAGCCCAAAGCGCAGGAGCTCCTACAATGAGCAGTTCTTC